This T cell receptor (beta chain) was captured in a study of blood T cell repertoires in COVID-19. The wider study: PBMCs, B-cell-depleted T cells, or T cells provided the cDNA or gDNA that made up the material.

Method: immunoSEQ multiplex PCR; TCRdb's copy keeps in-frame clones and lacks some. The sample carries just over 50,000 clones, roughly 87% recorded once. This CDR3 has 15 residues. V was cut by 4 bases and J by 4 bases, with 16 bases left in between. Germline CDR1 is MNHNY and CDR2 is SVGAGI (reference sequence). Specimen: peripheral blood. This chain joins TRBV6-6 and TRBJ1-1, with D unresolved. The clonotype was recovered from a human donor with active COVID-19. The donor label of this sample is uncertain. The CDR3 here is CASSSRIGKPTEAFF. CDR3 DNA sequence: TGTGCCAGCAGTTCCAGGATCGGGAAGCCCACTGAAGCTTTCTTT.